The text below deals with one T cell receptor (beta chain). No antigen is known for it. The germline V gene has CDR1 SGHAT and CDR2 FQNNGV. Trimming removed 7 bases from V and 2 bases from J; junction bases left unmatched: 6. This CDR3 is 14 amino acids long. The data were taken from a study of T cell repertoires in cytomegalovirus infection. Study-wide background: As its CMV epitopes, the study selected recently identified HLA-C-restricted and well-studied HLA-B-restricted targets. Matching HLA type, along with CMV infection, was indicated by public TCR beta signatures. Study-wide results and limits: Clonotype analysis showed dominance of the ex vivo response by HLA-C-restricted CMV-specific TCR beta clonotypes. The study identified carriers of CMV plus the relevant HLA from cumulative public TCR beta family frequency.

TCRdb called the reads again in MiXCR, with one record for every CDR3 protein. The sample lists roughly 500,000 distinct CDR3 sequences; about 44% were seen once. The clonotype originates from a human donor in good health (CMV status not recorded). Some clones in this sample may be carry-over from other donors' samples. This chain joins TRBV11-2 and TRBJ2-5; 8 nucleotides align to TRBD2. This specimen consisted of cultured PBMCs, obtained from culture after CMV antigen stimulation. DNA for the CDR3: TGTGCCAGCACACCCGGGGGGGTACAAGAGACCCAGTACTTC. Its protein is CASTPGGVQETQYF.